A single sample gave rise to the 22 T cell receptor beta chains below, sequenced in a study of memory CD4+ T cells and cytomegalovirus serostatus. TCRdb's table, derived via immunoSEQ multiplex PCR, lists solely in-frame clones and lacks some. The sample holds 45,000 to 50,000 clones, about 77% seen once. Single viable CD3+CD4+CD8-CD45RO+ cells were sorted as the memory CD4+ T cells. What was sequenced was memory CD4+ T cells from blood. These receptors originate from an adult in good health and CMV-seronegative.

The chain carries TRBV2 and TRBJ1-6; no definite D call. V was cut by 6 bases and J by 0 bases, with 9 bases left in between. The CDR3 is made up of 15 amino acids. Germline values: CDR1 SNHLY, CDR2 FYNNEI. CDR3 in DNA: TGTGCCAGCAGGGTAGAGAGCTCCTATAATTCACCCCTCCACTTT. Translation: CASRVESSYNSPLHF.

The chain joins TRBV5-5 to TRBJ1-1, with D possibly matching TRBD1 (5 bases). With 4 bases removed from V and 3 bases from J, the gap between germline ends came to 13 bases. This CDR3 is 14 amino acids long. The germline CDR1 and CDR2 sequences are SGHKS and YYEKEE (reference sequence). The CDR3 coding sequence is TGTGCCAGCAGCCCCGGAGAGGGGTACACTGAAGCTTTCTTT. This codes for CASSPGEGYTEAFF.

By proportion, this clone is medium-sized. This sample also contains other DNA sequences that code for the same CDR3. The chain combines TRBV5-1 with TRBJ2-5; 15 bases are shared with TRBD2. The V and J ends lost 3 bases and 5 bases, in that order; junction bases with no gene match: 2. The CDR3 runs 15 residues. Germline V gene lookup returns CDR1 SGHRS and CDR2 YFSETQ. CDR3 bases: TGCGCCAGCAGCTCAGGGACTAGCGGGGGGGAGACCCAGTACTTC. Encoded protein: CASSSGTSGGETQYF. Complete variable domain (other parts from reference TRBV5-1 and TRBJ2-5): KAGVTQTPRYLIKTRGQQVTLSCSPISGHRSVSWYQQTPGQGLQFLFEYFSETQRNKGNFPGRFSGRQFSNSRSEMNVSTLELGDSALYLCASSSGTSGGETQYFGPGTRLLVL.

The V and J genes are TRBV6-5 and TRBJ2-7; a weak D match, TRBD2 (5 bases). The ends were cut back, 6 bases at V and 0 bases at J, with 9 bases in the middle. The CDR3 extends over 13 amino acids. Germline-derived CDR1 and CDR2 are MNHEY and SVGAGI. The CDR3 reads CASSPGDSYEQYF. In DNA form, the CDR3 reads TGTGCCAGCAGCCCCGGGGACTCCTACGAGCAGTACTTC.

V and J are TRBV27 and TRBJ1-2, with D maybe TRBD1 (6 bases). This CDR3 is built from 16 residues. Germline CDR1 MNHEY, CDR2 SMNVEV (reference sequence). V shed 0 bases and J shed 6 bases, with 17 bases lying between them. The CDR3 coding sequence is TGTGCCAGCAGTTTATCGGGGGCAGGACGAGCTAATGGCTACACCTTC. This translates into CASSLSGAGRANGYTF.

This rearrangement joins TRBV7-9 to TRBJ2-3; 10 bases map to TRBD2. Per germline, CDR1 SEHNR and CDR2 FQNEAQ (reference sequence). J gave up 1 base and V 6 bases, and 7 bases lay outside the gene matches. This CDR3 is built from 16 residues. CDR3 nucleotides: TGTGCCAGCAGTACCGGGACTAGCGCACGCACAGATACGCAGTATTTT. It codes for CASSTGTSARTDTQYF.

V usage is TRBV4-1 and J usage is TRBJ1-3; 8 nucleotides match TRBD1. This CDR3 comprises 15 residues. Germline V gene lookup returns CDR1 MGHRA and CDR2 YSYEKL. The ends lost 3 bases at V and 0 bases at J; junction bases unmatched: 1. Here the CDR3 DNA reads TGCGCCAGCAGCCAGACAGGGGTCTCTGGAAACACCATATATTTT. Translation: CASSQTGVSGNTIYF.

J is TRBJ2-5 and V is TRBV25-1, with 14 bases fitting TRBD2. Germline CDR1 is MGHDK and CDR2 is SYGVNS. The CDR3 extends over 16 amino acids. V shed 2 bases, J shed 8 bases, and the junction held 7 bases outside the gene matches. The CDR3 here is CASSERTSGGPSTQYF. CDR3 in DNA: TGTGCCAGCAGTGAACGGACTAGCGGGGGGCCGTCTACCCAGTACTTC.

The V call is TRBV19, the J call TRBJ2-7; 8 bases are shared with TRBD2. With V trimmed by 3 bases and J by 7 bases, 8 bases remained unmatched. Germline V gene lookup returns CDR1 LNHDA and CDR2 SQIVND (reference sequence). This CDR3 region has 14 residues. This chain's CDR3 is CASSIIGLAGEQYF. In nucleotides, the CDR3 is TGTGCCAGTAGTATTATAGGACTAGCTGGGGAGCAGTACTTC.

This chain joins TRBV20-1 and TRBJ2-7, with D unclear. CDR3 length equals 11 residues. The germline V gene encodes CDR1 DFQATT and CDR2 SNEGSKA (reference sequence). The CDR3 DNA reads TGCAGCCAGTCGACTGGGTACGAGCAGTACTTC. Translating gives CSQSTGYEQYF.

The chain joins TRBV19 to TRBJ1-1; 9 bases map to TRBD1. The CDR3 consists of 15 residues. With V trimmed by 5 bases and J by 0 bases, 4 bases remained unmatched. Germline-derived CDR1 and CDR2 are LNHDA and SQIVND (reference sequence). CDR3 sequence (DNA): TGTGCCAGTAGTCCGGGGGACAGGGTGAACACTGAAGCTTTCTTT. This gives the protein CASSPGDRVNTEAFF.

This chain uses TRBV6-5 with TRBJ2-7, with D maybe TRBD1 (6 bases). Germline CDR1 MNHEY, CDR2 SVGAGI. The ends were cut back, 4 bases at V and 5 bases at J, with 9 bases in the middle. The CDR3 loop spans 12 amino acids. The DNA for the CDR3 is TGTGCCAGCAGTTCAACAGGGAACGAGCAGTACTTC. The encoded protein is CASSSTGNEQYF.

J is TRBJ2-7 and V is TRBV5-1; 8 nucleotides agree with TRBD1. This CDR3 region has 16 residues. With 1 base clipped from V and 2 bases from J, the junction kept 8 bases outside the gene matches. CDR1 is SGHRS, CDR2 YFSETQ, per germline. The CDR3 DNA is TGCGCCAGCAGCTTGTCCCCGGACAGGGAAGCCTACGAGCAGTACTTC. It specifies CASSLSPDREAYEQYF.

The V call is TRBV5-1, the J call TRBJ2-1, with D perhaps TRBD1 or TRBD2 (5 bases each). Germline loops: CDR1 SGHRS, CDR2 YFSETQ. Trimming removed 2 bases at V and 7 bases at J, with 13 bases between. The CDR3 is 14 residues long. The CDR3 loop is CASSLGDEMNEQFF. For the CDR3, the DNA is TGCGCCAGCAGCTTAGGGGACGAGATGAATGAGCAGTTCTTC. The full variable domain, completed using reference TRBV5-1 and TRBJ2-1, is KAGVTQTPRYLIKTRGQQVTLSCSPISGHRSVSWYQQTPGQGLQFLFEYFSETQRNKGNFPGRFSGRQFSNSRSEMNVSTLELGDSALYLCASSLGDEMNEQFFGPGTRLTVL.

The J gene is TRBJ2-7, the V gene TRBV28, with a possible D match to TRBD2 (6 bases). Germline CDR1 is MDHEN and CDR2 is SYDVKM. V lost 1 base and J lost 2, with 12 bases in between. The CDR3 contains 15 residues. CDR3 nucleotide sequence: TGTGCCAGCAGTTTATCTGGGGGGAGGACCTACGAGCAGTACTTC. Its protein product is CASSLSGGRTYEQYF.

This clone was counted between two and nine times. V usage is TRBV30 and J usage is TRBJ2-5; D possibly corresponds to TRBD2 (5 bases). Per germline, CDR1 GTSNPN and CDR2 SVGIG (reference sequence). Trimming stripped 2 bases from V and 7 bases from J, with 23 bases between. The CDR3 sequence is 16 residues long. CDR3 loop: CAWSPAGTGRRGTQYF. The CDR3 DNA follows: TGTGCCTGGAGTCCCGCCGGAACGGGGAGACGCGGGACCCAGTACTTC.

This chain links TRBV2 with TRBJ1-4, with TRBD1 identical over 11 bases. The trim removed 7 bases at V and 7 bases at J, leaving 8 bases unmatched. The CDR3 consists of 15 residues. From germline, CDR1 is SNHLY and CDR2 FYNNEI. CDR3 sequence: CASKDRGRAPEKLFF. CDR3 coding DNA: TGTGCCAGCAAGGACAGGGGGCGTGCGCCTGAAAAACTGTTTTTT.

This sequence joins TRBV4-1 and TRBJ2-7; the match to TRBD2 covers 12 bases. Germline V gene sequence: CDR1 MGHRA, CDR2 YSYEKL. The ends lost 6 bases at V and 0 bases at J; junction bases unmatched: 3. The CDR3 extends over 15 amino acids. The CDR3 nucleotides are TGCGCCAGCAGGAGGACTAGCGGGGACTCCTACGAGCAGTACTTC. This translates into CASRRTSGDSYEQYF.

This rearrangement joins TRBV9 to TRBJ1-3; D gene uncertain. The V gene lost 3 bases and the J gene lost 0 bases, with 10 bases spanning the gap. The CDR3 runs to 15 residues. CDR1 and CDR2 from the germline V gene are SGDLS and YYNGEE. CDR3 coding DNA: TGTGCCAGCAGCGGCGGACCGATCTCTGGAAACACCATATATTTT. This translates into CASSGGPISGNTIYF.

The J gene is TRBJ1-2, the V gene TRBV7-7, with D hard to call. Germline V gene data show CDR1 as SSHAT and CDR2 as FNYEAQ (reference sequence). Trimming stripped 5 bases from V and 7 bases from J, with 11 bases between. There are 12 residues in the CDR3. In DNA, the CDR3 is TGTGCCAGCAGCCCCCCTTATGTTGGCTACACCTTC. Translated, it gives CASSPPYVGYTF. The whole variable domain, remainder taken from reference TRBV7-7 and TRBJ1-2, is GAGVSQSPRYKVTKRGQDVTLRCDPISSHATLYWYQQALGQGPEFLTYFNYEAQPDKSGLPSDRFSAERPEGSISTLTIQRTEQRDSAMYRCASSPPYVGYTFGSGTRLTVV.

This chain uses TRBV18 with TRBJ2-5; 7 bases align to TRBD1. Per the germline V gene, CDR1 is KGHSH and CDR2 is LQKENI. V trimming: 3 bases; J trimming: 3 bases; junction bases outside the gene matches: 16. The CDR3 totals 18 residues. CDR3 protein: CASSPSLRTGEIKETQYF. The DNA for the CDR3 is TGTGCCAGCTCACCTTCTTTGAGGACAGGAGAAATCAAAGAGACCCAGTACTTC.

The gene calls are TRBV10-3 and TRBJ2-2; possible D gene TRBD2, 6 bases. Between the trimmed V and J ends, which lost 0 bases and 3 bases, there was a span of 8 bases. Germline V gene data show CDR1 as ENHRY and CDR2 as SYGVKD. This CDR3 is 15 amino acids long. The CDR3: CAISESGTYTGELFF. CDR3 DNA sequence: TGTGCCATCAGTGAGTCCGGGACTTACACCGGGGAGCTGTTTTTT.